The source of this TCR beta chain is a study of cytomegalovirus exposure and HLA in healthy donors. Across the whole study: Assignment to the Caucasian-associated ancestry cluster applied to more than 75% of the approximately 360 genotyped donors.

13 Jbeta primers and 60 Vbeta primers were used for the PCR. The protocol was immunoSEQ multiplex PCR, while the TCRdb copy is restricted to in-frame clones and leaves out a portion. This sample lists approximately 20,000 clones; its ten largest clones have roughly 22%. Points from the study as a whole: Versus the roughly 690-donor mean, an Asian-associated ancestry cluster reportedly showed fewer N-insertions in a later analysis. Later work found that TCR association rates differed between HLA loci; DRB1 had the most and HLA-C the fewest. The authors listed some 150 TCR beta chains as cytomegalovirus-associated.

This CDR3 is built from 16 residues. V trimming: 3 bases; J trimming: 2 bases; junction bases outside the gene matches: 8. The germline V gene has CDR1 SGHRS and CDR2 YFSETQ. About this clone itself: Its antigen is currently unknown.

This TCR derives from a man in his fifties or sixties in good health and CMV-seropositive. Sequencing input: PBMCs. The chain carries TRBV5-1 and TRBJ2-1; TRBD1 matches 7 bases. The CDR3 loop is CASSSTGQPPYNEQFF. CDR3 nucleotide sequence: TGCGCCAGCAGCTCGACGGGACAGCCGCCCTACAATGAGCAGTTCTTC.